Reported below is one T cell receptor (beta chain). Patients who had autoimmune disease history or got systemic immunosuppression were left out. Blood specimens came from baseline, cycle 4 day 1, and cycle 7 day 1. The protocol was immunoSEQ multiplex PCR, while the TCRdb copy is restricted to in-frame clones and leaves out a portion. This table holds around 40,000 clones, 92% found once. The entry originates in a study of OX40 agonist ivuxolimab in advanced cancers. The V end was cut by 0 bases, the J end by 9 bases, with 11 bases between. Germline CDR1 is SGHNT and CDR2 is YYREEE (reference sequence). CDR3 length: 13 amino acids.

This clonotype was sampled from an adult with an advanced solid tumor such as melanoma, head and neck, liver or kidney cancer. The V call is TRBV5-4, the J call TRBJ2-3, with D possibly TRBD2 on 5 matching bases. Specimen: CD4+ or CD8+ T cells sorted from blood, collected in a trial of the OX40 agonist ivuxolimab. The CDR3 spells CASSLGEWETQYF. CDR3 coding DNA: TGTGCCAGCAGCTTGGGGGAATGGGAGACGCAGTATTTT.